This section outlines one T cell receptor (beta chain) sequence together with its context. V lost 0 bases and J lost 3, with 7 bases in between. CDR1 is SGHRS, CDR2 YFSETQ, per germline. This CDR3 is 13 amino acids long. These data are taken from a study of technical replicates of blood from several donors. The repertoire was sequenced with immunoSEQ multiplex PCR; TCRdb's copy has only in-frame clones and lacks some. The sample shows approximately 85,000 clones, 94% of them seen only once. The sample was T cells isolated from PBMCs. The chain employs TRBV5-1 and TRBJ2-7; D gene uncertain. The clonotype comes from a human donor in good health. Here the CDR3 DNA reads TGCGCCAGCAGCTTGGGTTGGCTCTACGAGCAGTACTTC. It codes for CASSLGWLYEQYF. Drawing the rest from reference TRBV5-1 and TRBJ2-7, the complete variable domain is KAGVTQTPRYLIKTRGQQVTLSCSPISGHRSVSWYQQTPGQGLQFLFEYFSETQRNKGNFPGRFSGRQFSNSRSEMNVSTLELGDSALYLCASSLGWLYEQYFGPGTRLTVT.